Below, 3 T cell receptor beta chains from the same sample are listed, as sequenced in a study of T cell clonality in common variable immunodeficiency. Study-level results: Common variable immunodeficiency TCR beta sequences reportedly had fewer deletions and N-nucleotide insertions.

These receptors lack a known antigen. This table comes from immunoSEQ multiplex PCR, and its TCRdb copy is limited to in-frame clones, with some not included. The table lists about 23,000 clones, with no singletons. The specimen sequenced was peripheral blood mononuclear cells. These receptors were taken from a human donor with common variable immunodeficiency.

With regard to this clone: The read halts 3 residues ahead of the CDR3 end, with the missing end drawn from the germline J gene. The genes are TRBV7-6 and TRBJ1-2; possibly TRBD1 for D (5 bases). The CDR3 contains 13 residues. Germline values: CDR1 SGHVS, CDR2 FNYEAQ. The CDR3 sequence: CASSLRQGEGYTF. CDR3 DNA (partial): TGTGCCAGCAGCTTACGGCAGGGTGAGGGC.

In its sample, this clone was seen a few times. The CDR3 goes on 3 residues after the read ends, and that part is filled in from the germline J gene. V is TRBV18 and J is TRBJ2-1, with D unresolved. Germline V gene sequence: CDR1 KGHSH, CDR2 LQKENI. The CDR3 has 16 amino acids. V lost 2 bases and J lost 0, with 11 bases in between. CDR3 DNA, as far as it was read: TGTGCCAGCTCACCAGAGAGCGCTAGCTCCTACAATGAG. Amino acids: CASSPESASSYNE. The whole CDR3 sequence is CASSPESASSYNEQFF.

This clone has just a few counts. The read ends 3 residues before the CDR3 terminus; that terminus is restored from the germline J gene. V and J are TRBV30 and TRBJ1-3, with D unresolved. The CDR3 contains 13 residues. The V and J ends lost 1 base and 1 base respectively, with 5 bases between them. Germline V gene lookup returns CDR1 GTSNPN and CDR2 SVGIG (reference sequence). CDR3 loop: CAWSGTSGNTIYF. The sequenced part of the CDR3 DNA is TGTGCCTGGAGTGGGACTTCTGGAAACACC.